Below are 14 T cell receptor beta chains sequenced from a single sample in a study of blood T cell repertoires in COVID-19. Profiled with immunoSEQ multiplex PCR; TCRdb holds only in-frame clones, not every one. The table includes around 210,000 clones, almost 85% detected once. Sequences were obtained from peripheral blood. The receptors shown here come from a man over 45 with COVID-19, enrolled during active disease.

The chain has TRBV14 and TRBJ2-7; 7 bases fit TRBD1. V shed 4 bases, J shed 3 bases, and the junction held 3 bases outside the gene matches. The germline CDR1 and CDR2 sequences are SGHDN and FVKESK. This CDR3 contains 13 residues. This CDR3 is CASSPQGLYEQYF. The CDR3 region has the DNA TGTGCCAGCAGCCCACAGGGGCTCTACGAGCAGTACTTC.

To note about this clone: At one boundary the junction diverges from the germline segment, which might be a read error. The chain has TRBV7-7 and TRBJ2-1; D gene unclear. This CDR3 contains 14 residues. Looked up from germline, CDR1 is SSHAT and CDR2 is FNYEAQ (reference sequence). The CDR3 region has the DNA TGTGCTAGCAGCTTAGACGGGTTGTACAATGAGCAGTTCTTC. Residues: CASSLDGLYNEQFF.

The chain recombines TRBV21-1 with TRBJ2-7; TRBD2 reflects the table's D call only, with no check against the DNA. TRBV21-1 is designated a pseudogene. The CDR3 consists of 15 residues. CDR3 loop: CASVPGGSRFYEQYF. The CDR3, as DNA: TGTGCCAGCGTCCCCGGGGGTTCCCGATTCTACGAGCAGTACTTC.

The V and J genes are TRBV19 and TRBJ2-7; the match to TRBD2 covers 7 bases. The CDR3 is 14 amino acids. V gave up 4 bases and J gave up 3 bases; unmatched junction bases: 6. Germline values: CDR1 LNHDA, CDR2 SQIVND (reference sequence). The CDR3 loop is CASSTTGTNYEQYF. The CDR3 DNA reads as TGTGCCAGTAGTACCACCGGGACTAACTACGAGCAGTACTTC. The full variable domain, in which reference TRBV19 and TRBJ2-7 provide the parts outside the CDR3, is DGGITQSPKYLFRKEGQNVTLSCEQNLNHDAMYWYRQDPGQGLRLIYYSQIVNDFQKGDIAEGYSVSREKKESFPLTVTSAQKNPTAFYLCASSTTGTNYEQYFGPGTRLTVT.

The V call is TRBV5-1, the J call TRBJ2-1; D gene ambiguous. The CDR3 runs 16 residues. Trimming removed 4 bases at V and 0 bases at J, with 14 bases between. CDR1 SGHRS and CDR2 YFSETQ come from the germline V gene. The CDR3 spells CASSIEAYSSYNEQFF. As DNA, the CDR3 is TGCGCCAGCAGCATTGAGGCCTATAGCTCCTACAATGAGCAGTTCTTC.

This clone was observed once. The chain combines TRBV28 with TRBJ2-2, with 9 nucleotides matching TRBD1. This CDR3 spans 15 amino acids. V dropped 6 bases and J dropped 5; count of bases not matched to a gene: 7. CDR1 MDHEN and CDR2 SYDVKM come from the germline V gene. The CDR3 DNA sequence: TGTGCCAGCAGCCGAACAGGGGGCGTAACCGGGGAGCTGTTTTTT. Translation gives CASSRTGGVTGELFF.

The chain employs TRBV4-3 and TRBJ2-7; 8 bases map to TRBD2. The CDR3 spans 13 residues. The germline V gene encodes CDR1 LGHNA and CDR2 YSLEER. V dropped 4 bases and J dropped 6; count of bases not matched to a gene: 5. Here the CDR3 reads CASSLSREGEQYF. CDR3 sequence (DNA): TGCGCCAGCAGCCTAAGCCGGGAGGGCGAGCAGTACTTC.

The chain employs TRBV28 and TRBJ1-1; tentatively, D is TRBD1 (5 bases). The V end lost 10 bases, the J end lost 7 bases, and 16 bases lay between the germline ends. Germline V gene lookup returns CDR1 MDHEN and CDR2 SYDVKM. The CDR3 spans 12 residues. The DNA for the CDR3 is TGTGCCACCTCCCAGGGCACCAGTGAAGCTTTCTTT. Translation: CATSQGTSEAFF.

This clone was seen a single time. CDR3 region: CASSTDREDTQYF. CDR3 in DNA: TGTGCCAGCAGCACCGATCGAGAGGATACGCAGTATTTT. V usage is TRBV7-3 and J usage is TRBJ2-3; no firm D call. Trimming stripped 5 bases from V and 6 bases from J, with 12 bases between. Germline V CDR1 and CDR2: SGHTA, FQGTGA. The CDR3 runs 13 residues.

The chain has TRBV9 and TRBJ1-1; TRBD1 aligns across 9 bases. J lost 11 bases, V lost 7 bases, and 15 bases had no gene match. CDR3 length: 14 residues. Germline V lookup: CDR1 SGDLS, CDR2 YYNGEE. The CDR3 DNA follows: TGTGCCAGCTCCCCGGGACAGGGTTTTACGTGGGCTTTCTTT. This translates into CASSPGQGFTWAFF.

V and J are TRBV10-3 and TRBJ2-7; D call uncertain. This CDR3 has 12 residues. The V end lost 0 bases, the J end lost 4 bases, and 4 bases lay between the germline ends. Germline values: CDR1 ENHRY, CDR2 SYGVKD. CDR3 nucleotide sequence: TGTGCCATCAGTGAGTCCAGGTACGAGCAGTACTTC. It yields the protein CAISESRYEQYF.

The chain combines TRBV4-2 with TRBJ2-2; 13 bases map to TRBD2. J lost 7 bases, V lost 0 bases, and 14 bases had no gene match. CDR1 and CDR2 from the germline V gene are LGHNA and YNFKEQ. The CDR3 contains 20 residues. CDR3 sequence reads: CASSQDLGLAGAGRGGELFF. The CDR3 bases are TGTGCCAGCAGCCAAGATTTAGGACTAGCGGGGGCCGGGCGTGGCGGGGAGCTGTTTTTT.

The CDR3 region is CASAINGFYEQYF. The CDR3 DNA reads TGTGCCAGCGCGATTAACGGGTTTTACGAGCAGTACTTC. The chain uses TRBV28 and TRBJ2-7, with unresolved D. V lost 8 bases and J 4 bases, leaving 15 bases between the germline ends. Germline-derived CDR1 and CDR2 are MDHEN and SYDVKM. CDR3 length: 13 amino acids.

The chain uses TRBV18 and TRBJ1-1, with D unresolved. V was cut by 4 bases and J by 7 bases, with 10 bases left in between. This CDR3 is built from 12 residues. Germline CDR1 and CDR2: KGHSH and LQKENI. CDR3: CASSHPEGEAFF. CDR3 nucleotides: TGTGCCAGCTCACACCCCGAGGGTGAAGCTTTCTTT.